Each of the 27 T cell receptor beta chains below was sequenced from the same sample in a study of CD8 T cells in Susac syndrome. When the RNA was reverse transcribed, random hexamers were used with an input of 0.5 to 1 ug. TCRdb called the immunoSEQ multiplex PCR reads again in MiXCR, with one record for every CDR3 protein. The sample carries about 140,000 distinct CDR3 sequences, nearly 97% recorded once. The specimen sequenced was CD4+ T cells from PBMCs. All receptors come from a human donor with Susac syndrome.

The rearrangement uses TRBV25-1 and TRBJ2-3, with D perhaps TRBD2 (6 bases). The V end was cut by 1 base, the J end by 2 bases, with 7 bases between. The CDR3 loop spans 14 amino acids. CDR1 is MGHDK and CDR2 is SYGVNS in the germline V gene. CDR3 in amino acids: CASSESGDTDTQYF. The CDR3 DNA reads TGTGCCAGCAGTGAATCGGGGGACACAGATACGCAGTATTTT. The full variable domain, with the rest looked up from reference TRBV25-1 and TRBJ2-3, is EADIYQTPRYLVIGTGKKITLECSQTMGHDKMYWYQQDPGMELHLIHYSYGVNSTEKGDLSSESTVSRIRTEHFPLTLESARPSHTSQYLCASSESGDTDTQYFGPGTRLTVL.

V gene TRBV4-1 combines with J gene TRBJ2-3, with 8 bases fitting TRBD2. V shed 0 bases, J shed 1 base, and the junction held 15 bases outside the gene matches. There are 20 residues in the CDR3. Looked up from germline, CDR1 is MGHRA and CDR2 is YSYEKL. CDR3 sequence reads: CASSQEWSGGRRTRTDTQYF. The CDR3 region has the DNA TGCGCCAGCAGCCAAGAATGGTCCGGCGGGAGGAGGACTCGCACAGATACGCAGTATTTT.

The V and J genes are TRBV11-2 and TRBJ2-7; D perhaps matches TRBD2 (5 bases). V was shortened by 0 bases and J by 4 bases, with 7 bases between the two germline ends. Germline CDR1 and CDR2: SGHAT and FQNNGV. This CDR3 spans 13 amino acids. CDR3 region: CASSLERGYEQYF. The CDR3 bases are TGTGCCAGCAGCTTAGAAAGAGGGTACGAGCAGTACTTC.

The genes are TRBV12-3 or TRBV12-4 and TRBJ2-5, with D possibly TRBD1 on 5 matching bases. This CDR3 has 14 residues. The V end was cut by 2 bases, the J end by 2 bases, with 9 bases between. The chain's CDR3 is CASSLNRQQETQYF. In nucleotides, the CDR3 is TGTGCCAGCAGTTTAAATCGACAGCAAGAGACCCAGTACTTC.

The chain employs TRBV3-1 and TRBJ1-1, with D hard to call. The germline V and J ends were trimmed by 3 bases and 11 bases, with 19 bases remaining between them. The CDR3 sequence is 14 residues long. Germline lookup yields CDR1 LGHDT and CDR2 YNNKEL (reference sequence). CDR3 protein: CASSQADGRGEAFF. In nucleotides, the CDR3 is TGTGCCAGCAGCCAGGCCGACGGACGTGGAGAGGCTTTCTTT. The full variable domain, completed using reference TRBV3-1 and TRBJ1-1, is DTAVSQTPKYLVTQMGNDKSIKCEQNLGHDTMYWYKQDSKKFLKIMFSYNNKELIINETVPNRFSPKSPDKAHLNLHINSLELGDSAVYFCASSQADGRGEAFFGQGTRLTVV.

This chain joins TRBV29-1 and TRBJ2-7, with TRBD1 matching over 7 bases. V was clipped by 6 bases and J by 6 bases; unmatched bases: 8. CDR1 is SQVTM and CDR2 is ANQGSEA in the germline V gene. The CDR3 is 12 amino acids. The CDR3 bases are TGCAGCGTACAGGGGAACCACGCCGAGCAGTACTTC. This encodes CSVQGNHAEQYF.

The gene calls are TRBV29-1 and TRBJ2-1; 13 bases match TRBD2. Germline lookup yields CDR1 SQVTM and CDR2 ANQGSEA. CDR3 size: 11 residues. V was clipped by 8 bases and J by 14 bases; unmatched bases: 6. The CDR3 reads CSSWTSGRKFF. CDR3 in DNA: TGCAGCTCATGGACTAGCGGGAGAAAGTTCTTC.

Only one count was recorded for this clonotype. The chain employs TRBV2 and TRBJ1-1, with D maybe TRBD1 (5 bases). Trimming removed 8 bases from V and 4 bases from J, with 14 bases in between. CDR1 SNHLY and CDR2 FYNNEI come from the germline V gene. The CDR3 has 13 residues. The CDR3 DNA reads as TGTGCCAGCTCATCCCAGGGAACCACTGAAGCTTTCTTT. Its translation: CASSSQGTTEAFF.

The chain employs TRBV18 and TRBJ2-5, with D unclear. There are 12 residues in the CDR3. CDR1 KGHSH and CDR2 LQKENI come from the germline V gene. With 8 bases removed from V and 2 bases from J, the gap between germline ends came to 9 bases. The CDR3 DNA follows: TGTGCCAGCGGTGGTTCACAAGAGACCCAGTACTTC. This gives the protein CASGGSQETQYF.

The chain links TRBV18 to TRBJ2-7; 9 nucleotides match TRBD2. The CDR3 is 16 amino acids. V was pared by 3 bases and J by 3 bases, with 9 bases of the junction left unmatched. Germline V gene lookup returns CDR1 KGHSH and CDR2 LQKENI. The CDR3 is CASSPDLAGIHYEQYF. The CDR3 DNA is TGTGCCAGCTCACCGGACCTAGCGGGAATCCACTACGAGCAGTACTTC.

The J gene is TRBJ2-5, the V gene TRBV23-1, with 10 bases fitting TRBD1. TRBV23-1 is designated an ORF whose function remains uncertain. Germline trimming cut 0 bases from V and 4 bases from J; bases unmatched to any gene: 8. The CDR3 covers 17 residues. The CDR3 nucleotides are TGCGCCAGCAGTCAATCCCCTGACAGGGGGCGGCTAGAGACCCAGTACTTC. It codes for CASSQSPDRGRLETQYF.

This sequence joins TRBV20-1 and TRBJ2-3; D might be TRBD1 or TRBD2, each matching 7 bases. Trimming pared 6 bases from V and 5 bases from J, leaving 18 bases between. Germline V gene data show CDR1 as DFQATT and CDR2 as SNEGSKA (reference sequence). The CDR3 is 14 residues long. CDR3 amino acids: CSAPPGGAGDTQYF. CDR3 nucleotides: TGCAGTGCCCCCCCAGGGGGGGCCGGAGATACGCAGTATTTT.

The chain has TRBV12-3 or TRBV12-4 and TRBJ2-1, with TRBD2 matching over 16 bases. Trimming took 3 bases from V and 6 from J; bases not matched to a gene: 2. This CDR3 comprises 16 residues. Here the CDR3 DNA reads TGTGCCAGCAGTTTGGGACTAGCGGGGGGGACCAATGAGCAGTTCTTC. It yields the protein CASSLGLAGGTNEQFF.

V is TRBV29-1 and J is TRBJ2-1; D remains unclear. Germline V lookup: CDR1 SQVTM, CDR2 ANQGSEA. The CDR3 has 13 amino acids. Trimming removed 6 bases from V and 5 bases from J, with 14 bases in between. The CDR3 DNA follows: TGCAGCGTACTCCTTGTGCGCAACAATGAGCAGTTCTTC. Translating gives CSVLLVRNNEQFF.

The chain couples TRBV29-1 to TRBJ2-3, with TRBD2 matching over 9 bases. The V gene end was trimmed by 3 bases and the J gene end by 6 bases; junction bases not matched to a gene: 7. This CDR3 has 14 residues. Germline CDR1 is SQVTM and CDR2 is ANQGSEA. The CDR3 sequence is CSVEGTSLPDTQYF. CDR3 nucleotides: TGCAGCGTTGAGGGGACTAGCCTCCCGGATACGCAGTATTTT.

CDR3 bases: TGTGCCACCAGCAGAGATCGAGCGGGAGGGGATGAGCAGTTCTTC. Translated, it gives CATSRDRAGGDEQFF. V is TRBV15 and J is TRBJ2-1, with 10 bases matching TRBD2. Germline V gene lookup returns CDR1 LNHNV and CDR2 YYDKDF (reference sequence). J gave up 8 bases and V 0 bases, and 4 bases lay outside the gene matches. CDR3 length: 15 residues.

This rearrangement joins TRBV28 to TRBJ2-7; no firm D call. This CDR3 contains 15 residues. Between the trimmed V and J ends, which lost 2 bases and 0 bases, there was a span of 11 bases. Germline values: CDR1 MDHEN, CDR2 SYDVKM. The DNA for the CDR3 is TGTGCCAGCAGTTTAGTGGCGCAGCACTCCTACGAGCAGTACTTC. Translated, it gives CASSLVAQHSYEQYF.

V is TRBV7-2 and J is TRBJ1-1; TRBD1 might be the D (6 bases). Trimming took off 4 bases at V and 7 bases at J, with 16 bases between the two ends. Per germline, CDR1 SGHTA and CDR2 FQGNSA. The CDR3 spans 14 residues. As DNA, the CDR3 is TGTGCCAGCAGCTCCCTATGGGGGGCGAGTGAAGCTTTCTTT. The encoded protein is CASSSLWGASEAFF.

The rearrangement joins TRBV20-1 to TRBJ2-1; D uncertain. V lost 4 bases and J 5 bases, leaving 3 bases between the germline ends. The CDR3 consists of 10 residues. Germline V gives CDR1 DFQATT, CDR2 SNEGSKA (reference sequence). CDR3 protein: CSAINNEQFF. CDR3 in DNA: TGCAGTGCTATCAACAATGAGCAGTTCTTC.

The V gene is TRBV9, the J gene TRBJ1-4, with 10 bases fitting TRBD1. This CDR3 region has 16 residues. Losses at the gene ends were 4 bases for V and 6 bases for J; bases not matched to a gene: 9. From germline, CDR1 is SGDLS and CDR2 YYNGEE. For the CDR3, the DNA is TGTGCCAGCAGCACCCGGGACAGGGGAGGCGATGAAAAACTGTTTTTT. Protein: CASSTRDRGGDEKLFF.

The chain has TRBV6-6 and TRBJ2-5, with D perhaps matching TRBD1 or TRBD2 (5 bases each). Germline V gene lookup returns CDR1 MNHNY and CDR2 SVGAGI (reference sequence). With 6 bases removed from V and 0 bases from J, the gap between germline ends came to 5 bases. The CDR3 spans 12 residues. The CDR3 sequence: CASRGDQETQYF. The CDR3 DNA reads as TGTGCCAGCAGGGGGGACCAAGAGACCCAGTACTTC.

The V call is TRBV28, the J call TRBJ2-4; possible D gene TRBD2, 6 bases. The CDR3 spans 16 residues. Trimming removed 3 bases at V and 0 bases at J, with 12 bases between. The germline CDR1 and CDR2 sequences are MDHEN and SYDVKM. The CDR3 region is CASSFLDGRAKNIQYF. The CDR3 nucleotides are TGTGCCAGCAGTTTCCTCGACGGGAGAGCCAAAAACATTCAGTACTTC.

This chain uses TRBV6-5 with TRBJ2-2; D gene uncertain. With 6 bases removed from V and 4 bases from J, the gap between germline ends came to 15 bases. CDR1 is MNHEY and CDR2 is SVGAGI in the germline V gene. This CDR3 region has 15 residues. The CDR3 region is CASRPPVSSTGELFF. For the CDR3, the DNA is TGTGCCAGCAGACCTCCTGTTAGTTCCACCGGGGAGCTGTTTTTT.

This clonotype was recorded once. The chain is built from TRBV5-1 and TRBJ2-1; a weak D match, TRBD2 (6 bases). CDR1 and CDR2 from the germline V gene are SGHRS and YFSETQ. The ends were cut back, 7 bases at V and 10 bases at J, with 27 bases in the middle. The CDR3 is 16 residues long. The chain's CDR3 is CASGGVPWRDRQEQFF. The CDR3, as DNA: TGCGCCAGCGGAGGCGTGCCGTGGCGGGACCGTCAGGAGCAGTTCTTC.

This sequence joins TRBV2 and TRBJ1-2; D is uncertain. Trimming pared 4 bases from V and 7 bases from J, leaving 10 bases between. Germline V gene sequence: CDR1 SNHLY, CDR2 FYNNEI. This CDR3 contains 12 residues. The CDR3 spells CASSVDGVGYTF. CDR3 DNA sequence: TGTGCCAGCAGTGTGGACGGGGTTGGCTACACCTTC.

The CDR3 region has the DNA TGTGCCAGCAGCCAAGAGCGGCGGGCTGGAAACACCATATATTTT. It encodes CASSQERRAGNTIYF. The chain carries TRBV3-1 and TRBJ1-3; D not certain. The CDR3 is 15 residues long. Trimming cost V 0 bases and J 2 bases, with 8 bases left between them. Germline CDR1 reads LGHDT; CDR2 reads YNNKEL (reference sequence). The full variable domain, rest sourced from reference TRBV3-1 and TRBJ1-3, is DTAVSQTPKYLVTQMGNDKSIKCEQNLGHDTMYWYKQDSKKFLKIMFSYNNKELIINETVPNRFSPKSPDKAHLNLHINSLELGDSAVYFCASSQERRAGNTIYFGEGSWLTVV.

J is TRBJ2-1 and V is TRBV7-2; 7 positions match TRBD2. Germline V lookup: CDR1 SGHTA, CDR2 FQGNSA. V lost 4 bases, J lost 0 bases, and 9 bases stayed unmatched. The CDR3 contains 17 residues. The CDR3 loop is CASSSDSSGGSYNEQFF. The CDR3 bases are TGTGCCAGCAGCTCCGACTCTAGCGGCGGCTCCTACAATGAGCAGTTCTTC.